The clone carrying this TCR beta chain was observed a handful of times. This record comes from a study of graft-versus-host responses after intestinal transplantation. Background on the study: For approximately three years after anti-thymocyte globulin induction, all recipients took tacrolimus and steroids.

Labeling with CFSE marked approximately 200,000 responder cells, which were plated with approximately 200,000 irradiated, violet-dye-labeled stimulator cells. Proliferating responders of the CD3+CD4+ and CD3+CD8+ phenotypes with low CFSE were sorted after the reaction. TCRdb's copy holds only in-frame clones and misses some; the assay was immunoSEQ multiplex PCR. The data show approximately 9,800 clones, with under 35% seen just once and approximately 5.3% held by the top ten. The source material was alloreactive CD4+ T cells from a mixed lymphocyte reaction culture, sampled before transplantation. Subset: CFSE-low proliferating T cells sorted from roughly 6-day pre-transplant mixed lymphocyte reaction (GvH or HvG direction). The receptor comes from a human patient who was an organ donor for intestinal transplantation.

Written as DNA, the CDR3 is TGTGCCAGCAGTTACCGCCAGGATAATTCACCCCTCCACTTT. Amino acids: CASSYRQDNSPLHF. The V call is TRBV6-6, the J call TRBJ1-6; no firm D call. Trimming removed 2 bases from V and 5 bases from J, with 7 bases in between. This CDR3 spans 14 amino acids. Looked up from germline, CDR1 is MNHNY and CDR2 is SVGAGI (reference sequence).